A single T cell receptor (beta chain) is shown here with its context. Its specificity is not known. The CDR3 consists of 14 residues. Germline values: CDR1 LGHNT, CDR2 FRNRAP. V was shortened by 1 base and J by 4 bases, with 10 bases between the two germline ends. This sample stems from a study of radiotherapy plus CTLA-4 blockade in lung cancer. Study observations and caveats: Reports state that early shifts in blood T cell clones, with interferon-beta, best predicted response. Peripheral blood showed expansion of tumor-derived TCR clones after radiotherapy and ipilimumab.

The data were produced by immunoSEQ multiplex PCR, yet TCRdb's version contains in-frame clones alone and is incomplete. There are over 30,000 clones in the sample; about four fifths occur only once, and 20% to 30% lies in the top ten. This rearrangement joins TRBV12-5 to TRBJ1-1, with D possibly being TRBD1 (5 bases). The sample was peripheral blood, taken from a patient treated with radiotherapy plus ipilimumab. The TCR comes from a human donor with non-small cell lung cancer that progressed on radiotherapy plus ipilimumab. The CDR3 loop is CASGLGQPTTEAFF. DNA of the CDR3: TGTGCTAGTGGTTTGGGACAGCCGACCACTGAAGCTTTCTTT.